A single sample gave rise to the 21 T cell receptor beta chains below, sequenced in a study of neurological immune-mediated disorders. A single record per CDR3 protein comes from TCRdb applying MiXCR to the 5' RACE reads. Among over 50,000 distinct CDR3 sequences listed, approximately 5.3% were seen once. The sample consisted of PBMCs. These receptors all stem from a human donor with multiple sclerosis. The donor label of this sample is uncertain.

This clonotype was recorded many times. This chain links TRBV5-1 with TRBJ1-1; no definite D call. Germline V gives CDR1 SGHRS, CDR2 YFSETQ. This CDR3 is built from 14 residues. V shed 0 bases and J shed 5 bases, with 11 bases lying between them. DNA for the CDR3: TGCGCCAGCAGCTTGGGACTTATGAGAACTGAAGCTTTCTTT. Its protein is CASSLGLMRTEAFF. The whole variable domain, filled in from reference TRBV5-1 and TRBJ1-1, reads KAGVTQTPRYLIKTRGQQVTLSCSPISGHRSVSWYQQTPGQGLQFLFEYFSETQRNKGNFPGRFSGRQFSNSRSEMNVSTLELGDSALYLCASSLGLMRTEAFFGQGTRLTVV.

The sample holds many counts of this clonotype. The chain uses TRBV5-1 and TRBJ1-5; D gene unclear. Looked up from germline, CDR1 is SGHRS and CDR2 is YFSETQ. Trimming pared 1 base from V and 0 bases from J, leaving 5 bases between. This CDR3 spans 14 amino acids. Here the CDR3 reads CASSLWPSNQPQHF. For the CDR3, the DNA is TGCGCCAGCAGCTTGTGGCCTAGCAATCAGCCCCAGCATTTT.

There are many counts of this clonotype. The CDR3 here is CAISGRLGYEQYF. The CDR3 nucleotides read TGTGCCATCAGCGGGCGCCTGGGCTACGAGCAGTACTTC. The chain is built from TRBV10-3 and TRBJ2-7, with unresolved D. The length of the CDR3 is 13 residues. V dropped 6 bases and J dropped 3 bases, with 12 bases sitting between them. The germline V gene has CDR1 ENHRY and CDR2 SYGVKD.

This clonotype was seen repeatedly, ten times or more. This sequence joins TRBV7-8 and TRBJ2-7; 9 nucleotides line up with TRBD2. CDR3 length: 15 residues. The germline gives CDR1 SGHVS, CDR2 FQNEAQ. The V segment lost 1 base and the J segment 2 bases; nucleotides outside the gene matches: 3. DNA for the CDR3: TGTGCCAGCAGCTTAGGCCTAGCGGGGACCTACGAGCAGTACTTC. Its translation: CASSLGLAGTYEQYF. The full variable domain, in which reference TRBV7-8 and TRBJ2-7 provide the parts outside the CDR3, is GAGVSQSPRYKVAKRGQDVALRCDPISGHVSLFWYQQALGQGPEFLTYFQNEAQLDKSGLPSDRFFAERPEGSVSTLKIQRTQQEDSAVYLCASSLGLAGTYEQYFGPGTRLTVT.

This clonotype was detected ten times or more. This chain connects TRBV12-3 or TRBV12-4 to TRBJ1-2; 9 nucleotides match TRBD1. The CDR3 runs to 14 residues. Trimming cost V 7 bases and J 4 bases; bases outside gene matches: 7. The chain's CDR3 is CASTATGGSYGYTF. DNA of the CDR3: TGTGCCAGCACCGCGACAGGGGGGAGCTATGGCTACACCTTC.

Many counts were recorded for this clonotype. V and J are TRBV20-1 and TRBJ2-7; no firm D call. Trimming pared 6 bases from V and 4 bases from J, leaving 10 bases between. This CDR3 spans 11 amino acids. The V gene's germline CDR1 is DFQATT and CDR2 SNEGSKA (reference sequence). The CDR3 nucleotides are TGCAGTGCGGAAGAAATTTACGAGCAGTACTTC. Translating gives CSAEEIYEQYF.

This clonotype has at least ten counts. This chain uses TRBV4-1 with TRBJ2-6; 9 positions match TRBD1. In germline, CDR1 is MGHRA, CDR2 YSYEKL. V shed 3 bases and J 4 bases; nucleotides not matched to a gene: 13. This CDR3 comprises 19 residues. The CDR3, as DNA: TGCGCCAGCAGCCACGCGTCCCTACAGGGGGCGACGGGGGCCAACGTCCTGACTTTC. This sequence encodes CASSHASLQGATGANVLTF.

The sample holds many counts of this clonotype. The CDR3 loop reads CATGGRVVAGELFF. The CDR3 coding sequence is TGTGCCACCGGCGGCAGGGTGGTAGCCGGGGAGCTGTTTTTT. The chain is built from TRBV6-2 or TRBV6-3 and TRBJ2-2; weak D call: TRBD1 (5 bases). In germline, CDR1 is MNHEY, CDR2 SVGEGT. The CDR3 loop spans 14 amino acids. The V end lost 10 bases, the J end lost 6 bases, and 18 bases lay between the germline ends.

This clonotype has a count of ten or more. This sequence joins TRBV11-2 and TRBJ2-7, with 9 nucleotides matching TRBD1. V lost 4 bases to trimming and J lost 2 bases; unmatched junction nucleotides: 6. Germline-derived CDR1 and CDR2 are SGHAT and FQNNGV. This CDR3 contains 15 residues. The CDR3 sequence: CASSYTGGLTYEQYF. CDR3 coding DNA: TGTGCCAGCAGCTACACAGGGGGCTTAACCTACGAGCAGTACTTC.

This clonotype has ten or more counts. This sequence joins TRBV9 and TRBJ1-1; no clear D. The germline V gene encodes CDR1 SGDLS and CDR2 YYNGEE. Between the trimmed V and J ends, which lost 3 bases and 5 bases, there was a span of 8 bases. The CDR3 covers 12 residues. CDR3: CASSAEGTEAFF. The CDR3 DNA reads TGTGCCAGCAGCGCCGAAGGTACTGAAGCTTTCTTT. The variable domain in full, completed from reference TRBV9 and TRBJ1-1, reads DSGVTQTPKHLITATGQRVTLRCSPRSGDLSVYWYQQSLDQGLQFLIQYYNGEERAKGNILERFSAQQFPDLHSELNLSSLELGDSALYFCASSAEGTEAFFGQGTRLTVV.

This clonotype was observed at least ten times. The V call is TRBV6-5, the J call TRBJ1-4, with a possible D match to TRBD1 (6 bases). The CDR3 contains 16 residues. V was trimmed by 5 bases and J by 11 bases, leaving 24 bases between them. Germline V gene data show CDR1 as MNHEY and CDR2 as SVGAGI. CDR3 sequence reads: CASSLSDSGNIMKLFF. In DNA, the CDR3 is TGTGCCAGCAGTCTATCGGACAGCGGTAATATAATGAAACTGTTTTTT.

The chain combines TRBV20-1 with TRBJ2-7, with D unclear. Trimming cost V 0 bases and J 5 bases, with 11 bases left between them. Germline values: CDR1 DFQATT, CDR2 SNEGSKA (reference sequence). CDR3 length: 13 amino acids. CDR3: CSARDPTGDEQYF. As DNA, the CDR3 is TGCAGTGCTAGAGATCCGACCGGCGACGAGCAGTACTTC.

This clonotype was counted at least ten times. The genes are TRBV3-1 and TRBJ2-1; 7 bases agree with TRBD2. The CDR3 loop spans 14 amino acids. V shed 7 bases and J 8 bases; nucleotides not matched to a gene: 11. Germline V gene lookup returns CDR1 LGHDT and CDR2 YNNKEL (reference sequence). CDR3 in DNA: TGTGCCAGCAAAAGCAAAGGACGGGGGGATGAGCAGTTCTTC. Translating gives CASKSKGRGDEQFF.

The rearrangement links TRBV4-1 to TRBJ1-6; weak D call: TRBD1 (6 bases). V lost 0 bases and J lost 10, with 13 bases in between. This CDR3 has 15 residues. CDR1 is MGHRA, CDR2 YSYEKL, per germline. In DNA form, the CDR3 reads TGCGCCAGCAGCCAAGAAAGCGCCAGGGGATCACCCCTCCACTTT. Protein product: CASSQESARGSPLHF.

This clonotype was observed at least ten times. The V gene is TRBV4-1, the J gene TRBJ1-3; tentatively, D is TRBD1 (5 bases). Germline assignment: CDR1 MGHRA and CDR2 YSYEKL. V was cut by 4 bases and J by 2 bases, with 12 bases left in between. The CDR3 is 15 amino acids. In DNA form, the CDR3 reads TGCGCCAGCAGCCCTTCCAGGGTAACTGGAAACACCATATATTTT. It translates to CASSPSRVTGNTIYF.

This clonotype appeared many times. V usage is TRBV5-1 and J usage is TRBJ2-7, with 9 bases aligning to TRBD1. The CDR3 totals 15 residues. Germline lookup yields CDR1 SGHRS and CDR2 YFSETQ. Trimming at V came to 0 bases and at J to 5 bases, leaving 6 bases not matched to a gene. The CDR3 coding sequence is TGCGCCAGCAGCTTGGTGCCGGGACAGGGCGACGAGCAGTACTTC. Amino acid sequence: CASSLVPGQGDEQYF. The full variable domain, rest sourced from reference TRBV5-1 and TRBJ2-7, is KAGVTQTPRYLIKTRGQQVTLSCSPISGHRSVSWYQQTPGQGLQFLFEYFSETQRNKGNFPGRFSGRQFSNSRSEMNVSTLELGDSALYLCASSLVPGQGDEQYFGPGTRLTVT.

This clonotype was counted many times. The J gene is TRBJ1-1, the V gene TRBV20-1; no clear D. The germline gives CDR1 DFQATT, CDR2 SNEGSKA (reference sequence). The CDR3 is made up of 16 amino acids. V shed 1 base and J shed 1 base, with 16 bases lying between them. The CDR3 region is CSARGPRRAGNTEAFF. For the CDR3, the DNA is TGCAGTGCTAGAGGTCCAAGGAGGGCGGGGAACACTGAAGCTTTCTTT.

This clonotype was seen many times. This rearrangement joins TRBV12-3 or TRBV12-4 to TRBJ2-3; 7 positions match TRBD2. Trimming removed 5 bases from V and 1 base from J; junction bases left unmatched: 6. The CDR3 contains 15 residues. The DNA of the CDR3 is TGTGCCAGCAGTCCGAGGAGCGGGGGCACAGATACGCAGTATTTT. As protein: CASSPRSGGTDTQYF.

In this sample, this clonotype turned up many times. This sequence joins TRBV24-1 and TRBJ2-2, with D perhaps given as TRBD1 or TRBD2 (5 bases each). Germline V gives CDR1 KGHDR, CDR2 SFDVKD. There are 17 residues in the CDR3. The V gene lost 1 base and the J gene lost 0 bases, with 11 bases spanning the gap. In DNA form, the CDR3 reads TGTGCCACCAGTGATTTAAGTCGGGGACCGAACACCGGGGAGCTGTTTTTT. Protein sequence: CATSDLSRGPNTGELFF.

This clonotype was seen many times. The chain couples TRBV20-1 to TRBJ1-2; D gene uncertain. V was shortened by 3 bases and J by 3 bases, with 8 bases between the two germline ends. The CDR3 totals 12 residues. From germline, CDR1 is DFQATT and CDR2 SNEGSKA (reference sequence). CDR3 region: CSARPDHYGYTF. The CDR3 DNA follows: TGCAGTGCTAGGCCAGATCACTATGGCTACACCTTC.

This clonotype was picked up many times. The J gene is TRBJ2-3, the V gene TRBV5-1; TRBD2 matches at 11 bases. The trim removed 4 bases at V and 2 bases at J, leaving 9 bases unmatched. Germline V gene lookup returns CDR1 SGHRS and CDR2 YFSETQ. The CDR3 runs to 17 residues. The CDR3 sequence is CASSVVGTSGFTDTQYF. For the CDR3, the DNA is TGCGCCAGCAGCGTAGTCGGGACTAGCGGATTCACAGATACGCAGTATTTT.